This T cell receptor beta chain was sequenced during a study of CD8+ T cells in alopecia areata. Findings and limits, study-wide: Sharing of TCRs across patients appeared less clear than in mice, possibly for HLA-related reasons.

Germline-derived CDR1 and CDR2 are SNHLY and FYNNEI. CDR3 length: 14 residues. The V segment lost 6 bases and the J segment 6 bases; nucleotides outside the gene matches: 4. Regarding this clone: Its specificity is not known.

Collection of lesional scalp punch biopsies and peripheral blood was performed in alopecia areata patients. The sequencing template was cDNA reverse transcribed from extracted RNA. Assay: immunoSEQ multiplex PCR; the TCRdb copy retains only in-frame clones and omits some. The repertoire holds 65,000 to 75,000 clones, with around 49% as singletons. The chain employs TRBV2 and TRBJ2-2; 10 bases map to TRBD2. This TCR was recovered from a human donor with alopecia areata. The sample here was CD8+ T cells sorted from blood, taken at week 0. CDR3 region: CASRAGGDAGELFF. For the CDR3, the DNA is TGTGCCAGCAGAGCGGGAGGGGACGCCGGGGAGCTGTTTTTT.